This T cell receptor beta chain emerged from a study of T cell repertoires in cytomegalovirus infection (dated by TCRdb to between 2019 and 2020). Looking at the study overall: The peptide stimulations were aimed at well-studied HLA-B-restricted epitopes as well as recently identified HLA-C-restricted CMV epitopes, whose presentation resists viral immunomodulation. Donor HLA type was relevant to the analysis, because carriage of CMV infection together with the matching HLA type was indicated by public TCR beta signatures. Here is what the overall study found, with its caveats: In both this cohort and an independent cohort of some 350 donors, the cumulative frequency of public TCR beta family members distinguished carriers of CMV infection plus the relevant HLA type. In the ex vivo response, HLA-C-restricted CMV-specific TCR beta clonotypes were dominant, and in two of eight donors the single most frequent clonotype came from this HLA-C-restricted group.

The sample's treatment or condition label is to be understood as: in vitro stimulation with specific CMV peptide epitopes to enrich CMV-specific T cells. The sample was run on an Illumina HiSeq 1500. TCRdb reanalyzed the raw reads on its own, using fastp at Q25 for trimming and MiXCR for clone calling, and kept in-frame beta chains. When rows share a CDR3 protein, they turn into one entry using the most common DNA and genes. In all, the sample holds about 110,000 distinct CDR3 sequences, and about 30% of those were seen once. The ten largest clones take up about 81% of the sample. Turning to this clonotype: The specificity of this receptor is unknown. Per-base quality was not reported, and no clone a single base away is much larger than it.

Sequencing was performed on CD8+ T cells from cultured PBMCs, taken from culture after CMV antigen stimulation. The source is a human donor in good health (CMV status not recorded). Some clones in this sample may be carry-over from other donors' samples.

The nucleotide sequence reads as follows: TGTGCCAGCACCTACCCCGGGGGACACGAGCAGTACTTC. This yields the protein CASTYPGGHEQYF. Here the chain combines TRBV28 and TRBJ2-7; tentative D gene TRBD2, with 6 bases matching. V loses 7 bases of germline sequence and J loses 5 bases, and the interval between the two ends is 15 bases. The CDR3 starts with the cysteine, ends with the phenylalanine, and has 13 residues. Just the 39-base CDR3 DNA is kept, in frame starting at base 1. CDR1 and CDR2, looked up from the germline V gene, are MDHEN and SYDVKM.